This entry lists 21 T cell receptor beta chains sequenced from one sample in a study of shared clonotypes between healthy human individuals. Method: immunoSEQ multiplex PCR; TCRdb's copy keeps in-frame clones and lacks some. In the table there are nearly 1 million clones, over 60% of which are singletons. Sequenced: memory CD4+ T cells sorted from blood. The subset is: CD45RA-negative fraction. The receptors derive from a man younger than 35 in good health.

CDR3 protein: CASSLRDRGDTQYF. In DNA, the CDR3 is TGTGCCAGCAGCTTGCGGGACAGGGGAGATACGCAGTATTTT. This chain joins TRBV5-4 and TRBJ2-3, with 10 bases lining up with TRBD1. Germline V gene sequence: CDR1 SGHNT, CDR2 YYREEE (reference sequence). V lost 1 base, J lost 5 bases, and 1 base stayed unmatched. This CDR3 contains 14 residues.

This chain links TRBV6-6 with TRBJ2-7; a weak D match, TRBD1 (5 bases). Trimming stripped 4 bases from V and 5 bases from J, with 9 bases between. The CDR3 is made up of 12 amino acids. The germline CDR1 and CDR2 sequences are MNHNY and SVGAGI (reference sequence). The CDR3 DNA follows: TGTGCCAGCAGTTCCAGGGTGCACGAGCAGTACTTC. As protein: CASSSRVHEQYF.

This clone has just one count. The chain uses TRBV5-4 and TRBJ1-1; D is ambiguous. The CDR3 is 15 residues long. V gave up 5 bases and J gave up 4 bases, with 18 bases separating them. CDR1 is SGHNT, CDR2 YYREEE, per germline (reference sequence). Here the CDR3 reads CASRTDSIAGTEAFF. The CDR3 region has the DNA TGTGCCAGCAGGACCGACTCAATAGCGGGCACTGAAGCTTTCTTT.

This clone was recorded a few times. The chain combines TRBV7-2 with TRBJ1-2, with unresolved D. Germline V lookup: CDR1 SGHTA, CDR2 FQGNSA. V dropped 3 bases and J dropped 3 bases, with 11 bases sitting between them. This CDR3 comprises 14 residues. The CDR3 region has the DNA TGTGCCAGCAGCTTTATAGGCCGGGACTATGGCTACACCTTC. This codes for CASSFIGRDYGYTF.

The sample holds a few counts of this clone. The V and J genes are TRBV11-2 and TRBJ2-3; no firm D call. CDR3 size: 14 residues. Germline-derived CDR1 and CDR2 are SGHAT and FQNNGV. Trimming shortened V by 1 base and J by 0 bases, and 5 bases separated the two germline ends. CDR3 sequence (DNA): TGTGCCAGCAGCTTAGCCTTTAGCACAGATACGCAGTATTTT. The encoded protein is CASSLAFSTDTQYF. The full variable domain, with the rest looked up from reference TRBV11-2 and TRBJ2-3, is EAGVAQSPRYKIIEKRQSVAFWCNPISGHATLYWYQQILGQGPKLLIQFQNNGVVDDSQLPKDRFSAERLKGVDSTLKIQPAKLEDSAVYLCASSLAFSTDTQYFGPGTRLTVL.

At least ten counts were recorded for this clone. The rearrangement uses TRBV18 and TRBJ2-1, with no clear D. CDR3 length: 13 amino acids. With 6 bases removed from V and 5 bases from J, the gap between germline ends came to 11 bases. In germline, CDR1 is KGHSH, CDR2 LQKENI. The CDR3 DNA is TGTGCCAGCTCGATCGGACCGGACAATGAGCAGTTCTTC. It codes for CASSIGPDNEQFF.

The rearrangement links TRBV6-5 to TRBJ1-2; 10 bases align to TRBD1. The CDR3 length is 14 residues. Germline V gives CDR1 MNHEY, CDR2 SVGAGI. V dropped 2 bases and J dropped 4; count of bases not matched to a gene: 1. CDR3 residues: CASSYGTGVYGYTF. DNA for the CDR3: TGTGCCAGCAGTTACGGGACAGGGGTCTATGGCTACACCTTC.

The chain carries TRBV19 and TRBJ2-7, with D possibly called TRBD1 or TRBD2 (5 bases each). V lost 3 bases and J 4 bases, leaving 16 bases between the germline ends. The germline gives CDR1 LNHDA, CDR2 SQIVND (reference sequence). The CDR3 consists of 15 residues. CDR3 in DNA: TGTGCCAGTAGTATCGGCGCAGGGAGCTGGTACGAGCAGTACTTC. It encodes CASSIGAGSWYEQYF.

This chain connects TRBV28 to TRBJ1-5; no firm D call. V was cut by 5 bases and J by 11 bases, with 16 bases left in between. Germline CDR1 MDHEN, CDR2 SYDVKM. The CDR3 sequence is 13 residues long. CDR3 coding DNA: TGTGCCAGCAGTCTTCGAGCTTCGAAGTCCCAGCATTTT. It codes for CASSLRASKSQHF.

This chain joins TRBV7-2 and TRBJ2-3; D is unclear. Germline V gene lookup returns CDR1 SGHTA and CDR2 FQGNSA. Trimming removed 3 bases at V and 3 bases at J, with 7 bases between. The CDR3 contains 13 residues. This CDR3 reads CASSLGWTDTQYF. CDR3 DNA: TGTGCCAGCAGCTTGGGGTGGACAGATACGCAGTATTTT.

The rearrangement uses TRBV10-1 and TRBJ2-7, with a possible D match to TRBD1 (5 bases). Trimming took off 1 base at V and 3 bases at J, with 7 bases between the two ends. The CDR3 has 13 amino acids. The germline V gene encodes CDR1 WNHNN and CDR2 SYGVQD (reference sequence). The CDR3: CASSEYRSYEQYF. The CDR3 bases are TGCGCCAGCAGTGAGTACAGGAGCTACGAGCAGTACTTC.

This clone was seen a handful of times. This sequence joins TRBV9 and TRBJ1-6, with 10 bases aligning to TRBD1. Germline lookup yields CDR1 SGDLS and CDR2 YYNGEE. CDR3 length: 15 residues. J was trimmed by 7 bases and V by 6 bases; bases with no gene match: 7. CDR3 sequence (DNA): TGTGCCAGCACCCCGGGACAGGGGCACAATTCACCCCTCCACTTT. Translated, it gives CASTPGQGHNSPLHF.

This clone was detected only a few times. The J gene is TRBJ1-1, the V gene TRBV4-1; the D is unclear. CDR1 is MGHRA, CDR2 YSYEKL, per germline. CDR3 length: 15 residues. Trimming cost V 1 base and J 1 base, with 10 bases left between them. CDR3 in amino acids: CASSQGASTNTEAFF. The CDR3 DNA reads TGCGCCAGCAGCCAAGGAGCAAGCACGAACACTGAAGCTTTCTTT.

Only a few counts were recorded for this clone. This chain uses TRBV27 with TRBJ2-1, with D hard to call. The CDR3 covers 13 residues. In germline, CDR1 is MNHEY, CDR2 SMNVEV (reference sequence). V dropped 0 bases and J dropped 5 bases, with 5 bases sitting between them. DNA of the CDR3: TGTGCCAGCAGTTTATCCAGGAACAATGAGCAGTTCTTC. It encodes CASSLSRNNEQFF.

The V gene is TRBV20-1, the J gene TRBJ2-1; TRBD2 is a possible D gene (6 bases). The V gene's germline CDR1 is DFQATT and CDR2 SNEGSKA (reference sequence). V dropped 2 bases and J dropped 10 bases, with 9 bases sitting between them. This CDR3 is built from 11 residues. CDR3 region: CSARRTIEQFF. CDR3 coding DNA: TGCAGTGCTAGAAGGACTATCGAGCAGTTCTTC.

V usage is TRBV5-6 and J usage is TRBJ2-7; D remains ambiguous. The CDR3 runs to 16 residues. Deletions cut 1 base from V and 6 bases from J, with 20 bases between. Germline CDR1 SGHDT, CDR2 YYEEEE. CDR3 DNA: TGTGCCAGCAGCTTGTGGGTACAGACTCTTCCCTGCGAGCAGTACTTC. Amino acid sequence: CASSLWVQTLPCEQYF.

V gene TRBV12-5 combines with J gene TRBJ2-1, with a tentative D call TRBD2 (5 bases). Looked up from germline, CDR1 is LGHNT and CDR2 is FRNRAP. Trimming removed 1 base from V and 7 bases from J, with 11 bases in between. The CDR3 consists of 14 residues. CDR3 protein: CASGLGSTGNEQFF. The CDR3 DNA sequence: TGTGCTAGTGGTTTGGGGAGCACGGGAAATGAGCAGTTCTTC.

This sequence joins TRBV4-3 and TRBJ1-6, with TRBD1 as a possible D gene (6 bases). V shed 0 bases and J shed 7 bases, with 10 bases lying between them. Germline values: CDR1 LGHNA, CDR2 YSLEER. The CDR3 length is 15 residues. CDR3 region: CASSQDTGGNSPLHF. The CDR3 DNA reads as TGCGCCAGCAGCCAAGATACCGGGGGCAATTCACCCCTCCACTTT.

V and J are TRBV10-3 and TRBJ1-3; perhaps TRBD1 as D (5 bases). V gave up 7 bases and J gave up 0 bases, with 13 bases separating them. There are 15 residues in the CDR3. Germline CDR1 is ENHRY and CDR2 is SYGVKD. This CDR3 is CAIKEQAGSGNTIYF. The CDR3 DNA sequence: TGTGCCATCAAAGAACAGGCCGGCTCTGGAAACACCATATATTTT.

CDR3 region: CASSRKLRGFAGYTF. CDR3 nucleotides: TGTGCCAGCAGCCGGAAGCTCAGGGGGTTTGCAGGCTACACCTTC. The chain recombines TRBV28 with TRBJ1-2, with TRBD1 matching 7 bases. Trimming removed 6 bases from V and 8 bases from J; junction bases left unmatched: 15. This CDR3 has 15 residues. CDR1 is MDHEN, CDR2 SYDVKM, per germline.

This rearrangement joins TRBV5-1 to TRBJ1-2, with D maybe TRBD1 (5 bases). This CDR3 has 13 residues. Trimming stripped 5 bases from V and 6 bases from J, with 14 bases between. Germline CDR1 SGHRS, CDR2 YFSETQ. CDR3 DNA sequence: TGCGCCAGCAGTACTCTAGGGGTGGATGGCTACACCTTC. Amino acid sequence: CASSTLGVDGYTF. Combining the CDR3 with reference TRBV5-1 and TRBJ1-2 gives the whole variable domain KAGVTQTPRYLIKTRGQQVTLSCSPISGHRSVSWYQQTPGQGLQFLFEYFSETQRNKGNFPGRFSGRQFSNSRSEMNVSTLELGDSALYLCASSTLGVDGYTFGSGTRLTVV.